This T cell receptor (beta chain) was captured by sequencing in a study of cytomegalovirus exposure and HLA in healthy donors. General study results and limits: By HLA locus, TCR association rates varied in a later analysis, with DRB1 showing the most and HLA-C the fewest. The investigators catalogued 150 or so TCR beta chains as cytomegalovirus-associated.

Losses at the gene ends were 2 bases for V and 7 bases for J; bases not matched to a gene: 18. CDR1 is SGHVS and CDR2 is FQNEAQ in the germline V gene. This CDR3 region has 19 residues. With regard to this clone: Its cognate antigen is unknown.

60 Vbeta and 13 Jbeta primers were used in PCR. Measured with immunoSEQ multiplex PCR; TCRdb has only the in-frame clones, and not every one. The sample shows roughly 120,000 clones, 60% to 85% of them seen only once. Sequencing was done on a sample of PBMCs. The source of this sequence is a woman aged 18-29 years in good health and CMV-seronegative. V is TRBV7-8 and J is TRBJ2-1, with 9 bases aligning to TRBD2. The CDR3 is CASSLLGLAGRKAANEQFF. The DNA for the CDR3 is TGTGCCAGCAGCTTACTTGGCCTAGCGGGGAGAAAAGCGGCAAATGAGCAGTTCTTC.